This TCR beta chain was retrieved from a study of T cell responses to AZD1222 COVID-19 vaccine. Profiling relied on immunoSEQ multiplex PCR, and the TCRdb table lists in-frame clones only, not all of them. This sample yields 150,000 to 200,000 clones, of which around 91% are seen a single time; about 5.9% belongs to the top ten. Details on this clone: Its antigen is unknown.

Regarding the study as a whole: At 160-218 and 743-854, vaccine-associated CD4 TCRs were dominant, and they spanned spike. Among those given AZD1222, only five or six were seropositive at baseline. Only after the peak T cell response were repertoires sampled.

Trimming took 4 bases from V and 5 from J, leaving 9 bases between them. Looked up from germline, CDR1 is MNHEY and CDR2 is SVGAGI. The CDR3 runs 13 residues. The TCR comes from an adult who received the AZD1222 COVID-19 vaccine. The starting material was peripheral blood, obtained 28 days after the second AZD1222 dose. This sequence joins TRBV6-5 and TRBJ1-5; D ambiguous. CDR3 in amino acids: CASSSTSYQPQHF. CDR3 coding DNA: TGTGCCAGCAGTTCGACCAGCTATCAGCCCCAGCATTTT.